This T cell receptor beta chain was profiled in a study of blood T cell repertoires in COVID-19. In the authors' workflow: Amplification from reference gene primers served as the basis for estimated nucleated cell counts. Clones were read by immunoSEQ multiplex PCR, and TCRdb kept only the in-frame ones, dropping some. That table furnishes V, J and clone size, whereas the DNA furnished D and trimming. The sample has a few hundred thousand clones; around four fifths are singletons. The sequencing sample was made of peripheral blood. The sequence came from a woman in her 50s with active or convalescent COVID-19.

The CDR3 bases are TGTGCCAGCAGGCCAGGACTAGCGGGCGGCAATGAGCAGTTCTTC. Translation gives CASRPGLAGGNEQFF. The J gene is TRBJ2-1, the V gene TRBV25-1; 11 bases are a match to TRBD2. This CDR3 is built from 15 residues. After removal of 6 bases from V and 6 bases from J, the junction contained 7 bases not matched to a gene. The germline gives CDR1 MGHDK, CDR2 SYGVNS.